This T cell receptor (beta chain) comes out of a study of cytomegalovirus exposure and HLA in healthy donors. Vbeta (60) and Jbeta (13) primers were used in the PCR. Repertoires were generated with immunoSEQ multiplex PCR, while TCRdb's copy carries only in-frame clones and drops some. Here the sample spans 90,000 to 100,000 clones, approximately 74% being singletons. Broader study findings: Generally TCR sequences proved uncommon, though certain public TCRs appeared in numerous donors. What was likely a sequencing artifact was a cluster of highly shared sequence variants.

The CDR3 extends over 16 amino acids. For this clone: No antigen is known for it.

The TCR sequence derives from a male donor in good health and CMV-seronegative. Sequencing was carried out using PBMCs. J is TRBJ2-5 and V is TRBV21-1; the table names TRBD1, a call not compared with the DNA. TRBV21-1 has pseudogene status. The CDR3 DNA reads as TGTGCCAGCAGCAAAGCAACAGGGGAGTACCAAGAGACCCAGTACTTC. Protein sequence: CASSKATGEYQETQYF.